The 21 T cell receptor beta chains reported below all come from one sample, sequenced in a study of blood T cell repertoires in COVID-19. TCRdb's table, derived via immunoSEQ multiplex PCR, lists solely in-frame clones and lacks some. The sample consists of 100,000 to 150,000 clones, around 85% of them appearing once. The sample taken for sequencing was peripheral blood. The receptors shown here come from a woman older than 75 with COVID-19, enrolled during active disease.

This clone occurred once. The CDR3 here is CASSLGQDYEQYF. In nucleotides, the CDR3 is TGCGCCAGCAGCTTGGGACAGGACTACGAGCAGTACTTC. This chain connects TRBV5-1 to TRBJ2-7; possibly TRBD1 for D (6 bases). The V end was cut by 0 bases, the J end by 3 bases, with 7 bases between. Germline V gives CDR1 SGHRS, CDR2 YFSETQ. CDR3 size: 13 residues.

J is TRBJ1-2 and V is TRBV27; D unclear. Trimming took 6 bases from V and 8 from J, leaving 13 bases between them. The CDR3 totals 12 residues. The germline V gene has CDR1 MNHEY and CDR2 SMNVEV (reference sequence). This CDR3 is CASRIGVGGYTF. For the CDR3, the DNA is TGTGCCAGCAGGATCGGGGTGGGCGGCTACACCTTC.

The chain links TRBV18 to TRBJ2-1; 13 nucleotides align to TRBD2. J was trimmed by 4 bases and V by 3 bases; bases with no gene match: 3. From germline, CDR1 is KGHSH and CDR2 LQKENI. The CDR3 runs to 16 residues. The CDR3 loop reads CASSPGTSGAYNEQFF. CDR3 coding DNA: TGTGCCAGCTCACCCGGGACTAGCGGGGCTTACAATGAGCAGTTCTTC. The complete variable domain, with remaining parts taken from reference TRBV18 and TRBJ2-1, reads NAGVMQNPRHLVRRRGQEARLRCSPMKGHSHVYWYRQLPEEGLKFMVYLQKENIIDESGMPKERFSAEFPKEGPSILRIQQVVRGDSAAYFCASSPGTSGAYNEQFFGPGTRLTVL.

CDR3 DNA sequence: TGTGCCAGCTCACTCCTCCGGGCGGGTGGTCAAGAGACCCAGTACTTC. Translating gives CASSLLRAGGQETQYF. The chain recombines TRBV18 with TRBJ2-5; TRBD2 is a possible D gene (5 bases). CDR3 length: 16 amino acids. V lost 4 bases to trimming and J lost 2 bases, with 17 bases between them. Per germline, CDR1 KGHSH and CDR2 LQKENI.

V is TRBV3-1 (or the pseudogene TRBV3-2) and J is TRBJ2-7, with TRBD2 matching 7 bases. V lost 4 bases, J lost 2 bases, and 5 bases stayed unmatched. The germline CDR1 and CDR2 sequences are LGHDT and YNNKEL (reference sequence). The CDR3 covers 14 residues. The CDR3 DNA reads as TGTGCCAGCAGCCTTTCTAGCGGTCCCTACGAGCAGTACTTC. Protein sequence: CASSLSSGPYEQYF.

V gene TRBV6-2 or TRBV6-3 combines with J gene TRBJ1-5; D is perhaps TRBD1 (6 bases). V dropped 2 bases and J dropped 6 bases, with 14 bases sitting between them. Per the germline V gene, CDR1 is MNHEY and CDR2 is SVGEGT. This CDR3 has 15 amino acids. The DNA for the CDR3 is TGTGCCAGCAGTTACGGGTCAGGGGATGTTCAGCCCCAGCATTTT. Amino acid sequence: CASSYGSGDVQPQHF.

V and J are TRBV28 and TRBJ1-3; D ambiguous. There are 12 residues in the CDR3. CDR1 and CDR2 from the germline V gene are MDHEN and SYDVKM. The V gene lost 6 bases and the J gene lost 9 bases, with 12 bases spanning the gap. CDR3 residues: CASRDEGITIYF. The CDR3 nucleotides read TGTGCCAGCAGGGACGAGGGTATCACCATATATTTT.

This clone was picked up a small number of times. This chain joins TRBV6-5 and TRBJ1-6; no reliable D call. Germline CDR1 is MNHEY and CDR2 is SVGAGI. The V end lost 6 bases, the J end lost 8 bases, and 17 bases lay between the germline ends. This CDR3 is built from 15 residues. Written as DNA, the CDR3 is TGTGCCAGCAGAAGGGAGGGAACTAGGTATTCACCCCTCCACTTT. Residues: CASRREGTRYSPLHF.

This chain uses TRBV27 with TRBJ1-4; a weak D match, TRBD1 (6 bases). The CDR3 length is 13 residues. V lost 4 bases, J lost 8 bases, and 11 bases lay in between. The germline gives CDR1 MNHEY, CDR2 SMNVEV (reference sequence). The DNA for the CDR3 is TGTGCCAGCAGTTACGGGGGGCGAGAAAAACTGTTTTTT. Amino acid sequence: CASSYGGREKLFF.

The chain uses TRBV24-1 and TRBJ2-3; weak D call: TRBD2 (6 bases). The CDR3 runs 16 residues. Germline V gene sequence: CDR1 KGHDR, CDR2 SFDVKD. V lost 2 bases and J 2 bases, leaving 13 bases between the germline ends. The CDR3 DNA follows: TGTGCCACCAGTGATTCCCAGACTAGAGTCACAGATACGCAGTATTTT. Translated, it gives CATSDSQTRVTDTQYF.

This clone was counted once. The V gene is TRBV3-1 (or the pseudogene TRBV3-2), the J gene TRBJ2-1, with D perhaps matching TRBD1 (5 bases). The CDR3 has 16 residues. Germline-derived CDR1 and CDR2 are LGHDT and YNNKEL (reference sequence). V lost 4 bases, J lost 0 bases, and 13 bases lay in between. The CDR3 nucleotides read TGTGCCAGCAGCCCAAGGGGAAGGGGCTCCTACAATGAGCAGTTCTTC. This codes for CASSPRGRGSYNEQFF.

The V call is TRBV7-3, the J call TRBJ1-6; weak D call: TRBD1 (5 bases). Germline V CDR1 and CDR2: SGHTA, FQGTGA. The length of the CDR3 is 13 residues. V was pared by 8 bases and J by 7 bases, with 12 bases between. The CDR3 DNA reads as TGTGCCAGCGGAACCGACAGAAATTCACCCCTCCACTTT. As protein: CASGTDRNSPLHF.

CDR3 in DNA: TGTGCCAGCAGTTCCCCCTGGGACAGGGGGCTTAATGAGCAGTTCTTC. This encodes CASSSPWDRGLNEQFF. The rearrangement links TRBV28 to TRBJ2-1; 12 nucleotides match TRBD1. J lost 7 bases, V lost 4 bases, and 8 bases had no gene match. The CDR3 spans 16 residues. Germline V gene data show CDR1 as MDHEN and CDR2 as SYDVKM. The full variable domain, rest sourced from reference TRBV28 and TRBJ2-1, is DVKVTQSSRYLVKRTGEKVFLECVQDMDHENMFWYRQDPGLGLRLIYFSYDVKMKEKGDIPEGYSVSREKKERFSLILESASTNQTSMYLCASSSPWDRGLNEQFFGPGTRLTVL.

This clone appeared once. The chain recombines TRBV12-3 or TRBV12-4 with TRBJ2-7; the match to TRBD1 covers 8 bases. This CDR3 region has 13 residues. The trim removed 6 bases at V and 2 bases at J, leaving 3 bases unmatched. CDR3: CASRQQGAYEQYF. The CDR3 DNA reads TGTGCCAGCAGGCAACAGGGGGCCTACGAGCAGTACTTC.

The chain is built from TRBV28 and TRBJ2-1; TRBD2 aligns across 12 bases. The CDR3 is made up of 16 amino acids. Germline V gene sequence: CDR1 MDHEN, CDR2 SYDVKM. Germline trimming cut 5 bases from V and 13 bases from J; bases unmatched to any gene: 15. CDR3 DNA sequence: TGTGCCAGCAGTCAAACAACTAGCGGGAGGCCACCTAGCCAGTTCTTC. It is translated as CASSQTTSGRPPSQFF.

The chain has TRBV5-1 and TRBJ2-2; 8 positions agree with TRBD2. Germline CDR1 is SGHRS and CDR2 is YFSETQ. CDR3 length: 16 residues. Trimming removed 4 bases from V and 1 base from J; junction bases left unmatched: 6. CDR3 sequence (DNA): TGCGCCAGCAGCCCGGGGGGGACAATGAACACCGGGGAGCTGTTTTTT. The encoded protein is CASSPGGTMNTGELFF.

J is TRBJ2-7 and V is TRBV2; D possibly corresponds to TRBD1 (6 bases). The V end lost 1 base, the J end lost 5 bases, and 12 bases lay between the germline ends. The CDR3 contains 14 residues. Germline V gene lookup returns CDR1 SNHLY and CDR2 FYNNEI. The CDR3 coding sequence is TGTGCCAGCAGTGAAGGATGGCAGGGGAACGAGCAGTACTTC. Translating it yields CASSEGWQGNEQYF.

The CDR3 reads CASSMRLARYEQYF. In DNA, the CDR3 is TGTGCCAGTAGTATGCGGCTAGCCAGGTACGAGCAGTACTTC. This rearrangement joins TRBV19 to TRBJ2-7, with D possibly TRBD2 on 5 matching bases. Germline values: CDR1 LNHDA, CDR2 SQIVND (reference sequence). The CDR3 contains 14 residues. V was pared by 3 bases and J by 4 bases, with 13 bases between.

The J gene is TRBJ1-5, the V gene TRBV7-2; perhaps TRBD1 as D (5 bases). V was pared by 5 bases and J by 2 bases, with 16 bases between. The CDR3 loop spans 16 amino acids. Per the germline V gene, CDR1 is SGHTA and CDR2 is FQGNSA. The CDR3 sequence is CASSRGVGGGNQPQHF. The CDR3 nucleotides are TGTGCCAGCAGCCGGGGCGTGGGGGGAGGCAATCAGCCCCAGCATTTT.

For the CDR3, the DNA is TGTGCCAGCAGCTCTCAAACCGGGACAGGGCCGAGTGAAAAACTGTTTTTT. This codes for CASSSQTGTGPSEKLFF. The chain has TRBV9 and TRBJ1-4; 9 nucleotides match TRBD1. The CDR3 contains 17 residues. In germline, CDR1 is SGDLS, CDR2 YYNGEE. Germline trimming cut 4 bases from V and 7 bases from J; bases unmatched to any gene: 14.

With regard to this clone: A junction end diverges from the germline sequence, so it may reflect a read error. The rearrangement uses TRBV27 and TRBJ2-1; 10 nucleotides agree with TRBD2. Germline lookup yields CDR1 MNHEY and CDR2 SMNVEV (reference sequence). The CDR3 covers 19 residues. The CDR3 sequence is CASTVRAVAGGGSYNERFF. CDR3 DNA: TGTGCCAGCACCGTGAGGGCCGTAGCGGGAGGAGGGTCCTACAATGAGCGGTTCTTC.